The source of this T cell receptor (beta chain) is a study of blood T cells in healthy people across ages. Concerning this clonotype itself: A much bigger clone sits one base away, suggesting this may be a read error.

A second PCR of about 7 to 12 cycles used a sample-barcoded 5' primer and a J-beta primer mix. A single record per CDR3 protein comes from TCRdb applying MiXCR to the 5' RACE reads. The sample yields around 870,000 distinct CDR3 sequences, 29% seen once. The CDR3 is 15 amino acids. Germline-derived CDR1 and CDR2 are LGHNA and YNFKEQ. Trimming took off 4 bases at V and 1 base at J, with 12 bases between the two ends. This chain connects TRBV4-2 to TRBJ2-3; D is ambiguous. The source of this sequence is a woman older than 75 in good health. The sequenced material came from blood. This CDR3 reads CASSRAPTRTDTQYF. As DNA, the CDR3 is TGTGCCAGCAGCCGAGCCCCGACCCGCACAGATACGCAGTATTTT.